One T cell receptor beta chain is described in this entry. Its cognate antigen has yet to be identified. Nothing much larger sits one base from this clone, and base qualities are not available. The sample belongs to a study of lung T cells in sarcoidosis with Löfgren's syndrome (dated by TCRdb to the late 2010s). With regard to the full study: Sarcoidosis was characterized as a granulomatous, predominantly pulmonary disease marked by accumulation of CD4+ T cells in bronchoalveolar lavage fluid. The repertoire analyses were focused on Lofgren's syndrome patients. Here is what the overall study found, with its caveats: Sharing of TRAV12-1 and TRBV2 CDR3 motifs among multiple Lofgren's syndrome patients was reported, suggesting public CD4+ TCR repertoires. Compared with control subjects, Lofgren's syndrome patients were reported to have TRAV12-1 and TRBV2 as the most expanded V gene segments. Analysis of alphabeta pairing showed that TRAV12-1 paired preferentially with TRBV2, and the TCRs formed by this pairing showed CDR3 homology. Recognition of a sarcoidosis-associated antigen was only suggested; the antigen itself remained putative and unidentified.

The germline ends are 18 bases apart after V is trimmed by 9 bases and J by 6 bases. The CDR3, from cysteine to phenylalanine, totals 13 residues. The retained sequence is limited to the CDR3, 39 bases, with the frame set at the first base. Taken from the germline V gene (reference sequence), the CDR1 and CDR2 loops are LNHDA and SQIVND. Data came from an Illumina MiSeq. TCRdb reran the public reads through fastp at Q25 and MiXCR, keeping productive beta chains. Here each entry gathers all rows of one CDR3 protein and keeps the most common genes and DNA. The sample profile shows fewer than 80,000 distinct CDR3 sequences; over 20% of them were found once. The leading ten clones occupy approximately 2.4% of the sample.

This receptor chain uses TRBV19 and TRBJ2-7; the D segment could be TRBD2, given 6 matching bases. This sequence was found in a human donor with sarcoidosis (Löfgren's syndrome or another form), or a control subject (not recorded which). Sequencing was done on a sample of CD4+ T cells from PBMCs. The bases read TGTGCCAGACCCTGCGGGACCGCGGGCGAGCAGTACTTC. Translated, this is CARPCGTAGEQYF.